This T cell receptor (beta chain) was sequenced for a study of blood T cell repertoires in COVID-19. Sequencing used immunoSEQ multiplex PCR; TCRdb keeps in-frame clones, though not all of them. The sample has about 260,000 clones; roughly 88% are singletons. V lost 2 bases and J 7 bases, leaving 11 bases between the germline ends. The CDR3 contains 13 residues. The germline CDR1 and CDR2 sequences are GTSNPN and SVGIG (reference sequence). V gene TRBV30 combines with J gene TRBJ1-4; perhaps TRBD1 as D (5 bases). This TCR derives from a woman in her 70s with COVID-19, enrolled during active disease. Input material: peripheral blood. The CDR3 sequence: CAWSLQGGEKLFF. CDR3 DNA sequence: TGTGCCTGGAGTCTCCAGGGAGGTGAAAAACTGTTTTTT. Looking up the rest from reference TRBV30 and TRBJ1-4 gives the full variable domain: SQTIHQWPATLVQPVGSPLSLECTVEGTSNPNLYWYRQAAGRGLQLLFYSVGIGQISSEVPQNLSASRPQDRQFILSSKKLLLSDSGFYLCAWSLQGGEKLFFGSGTQLSVL.